These 12 T cell receptor beta chains were all obtained from the same sample, sequenced in a study of cytomegalovirus exposure and HLA in healthy donors. It was with 60 Vbeta and 13 Jbeta primers that the PCR ran. Libraries were prepared by immunoSEQ multiplex PCR; TCRdb keeps only in-frame clonotypes and omits some of them. In all, the sample yields 140,000 to 150,000 clones. The specimen sequenced was PBMCs. The origin of the receptors is a woman between 50 and 59 years old in good health and CMV-seronegative.

This chain connects TRBV7-2 to TRBJ2-5, with 9 bases fitting TRBD1. J was trimmed by 4 bases and V by 1 base; bases with no gene match: 1. The germline V gene encodes CDR1 SGHTA and CDR2 FQGNSA. The CDR3 is 14 amino acids. CDR3 sequence: CASSLVGQGETQYF. In nucleotides, the CDR3 is TGTGCCAGCAGCTTAGTGGGACAGGGAGAGACCCAGTACTTC.

The V and J genes are TRBV5-5 and TRBJ2-7; TRBD1 matches 9 bases. In germline, CDR1 is SGHKS, CDR2 YYEKEE (reference sequence). V shed 4 bases, J shed 3 bases, and the junction held 11 bases outside the gene matches. There are 16 residues in the CDR3. CDR3 DNA: TGTGCCAGCAGCGGCCGGGACAGGGTTGACCTCTACGAGCAGTACTTC. Amino acid sequence: CASSGRDRVDLYEQYF.

The V call is TRBV9, the J call TRBJ2-3; weak D call: TRBD2 (6 bases). This CDR3 comprises 14 residues. Germline-derived CDR1 and CDR2 are SGDLS and YYNGEE. The V gene lost 4 bases and the J gene lost 1 base, with 10 bases spanning the gap. Here the CDR3 DNA reads TGTGCCAGCAGCCTTCCGGGGGGCACAGATACGCAGTATTTT. Its translation is CASSLPGGTDTQYF.

The chain combines TRBV18 with TRBJ2-6, with a tentative D call TRBD2 (5 bases). This CDR3 spans 16 amino acids. Trimming left V 3 bases short and J 1 base short, with 10 bases between. In germline, CDR1 is KGHSH, CDR2 LQKENI. CDR3 region: CASSPSGGSGANVLTF. CDR3 nucleotide sequence: TGTGCCAGCTCACCCTCAGGAGGATCTGGGGCCAACGTCCTGACTTTC. The variable domain in full, with the rest retrieved from reference TRBV18 and TRBJ2-6, is NAGVMQNPRHLVRRRGQEARLRCSPMKGHSHVYWYRQLPEEGLKFMVYLQKENIIDESGMPKERFSAEFPKEGPSILRIQQVVRGDSAAYFCASSPSGGSGANVLTFGAGSRLTVL.

The chain links TRBV30 to TRBJ1-2; 8 nucleotides agree with TRBD1. Germline V gene sequence: CDR1 GTSNPN, CDR2 SVGIG (reference sequence). The CDR3 extends over 12 amino acids. V shed 5 bases and J 3 bases; nucleotides not matched to a gene: 2. CDR3 in amino acids: CAWEDRDYGYTF. CDR3 nucleotides: TGTGCCTGGGAGGACAGGGACTATGGCTACACCTTC.

This sequence joins TRBV6-5 and TRBJ1-6; no firm D call. The CDR3 consists of 12 residues. Trimming pared 5 bases from V and 4 bases from J, leaving 3 bases between. The V gene's germline CDR1 is MNHEY and CDR2 SVGAGI. The CDR3 DNA reads as TGTGCCAGCAGTCTATATAATTCACCCCTCCACTTT. Amino acid sequence: CASSLYNSPLHF.

Worth noting for this clone: One end of the junction varies from germline; a read error may be responsible. V gene TRBV7-8 combines with J gene TRBJ2-3; D possibly corresponds to TRBD1 (5 bases). Per the germline V gene, CDR1 is SGHVS and CDR2 is FQNEAQ. The CDR3 covers 13 residues. CDR3 sequence (DNA): TGTGCCAGCAGCTTAGTCCCAACAGGTTTAGAGGATTTT. Translated, it gives CASSLVPTGLEDF.

CDR3 nucleotides: TGTGCCAGCAGCTCATCAGGGGGCACTGAAGCTTTCTTT. Translation gives CASSSSGGTEAFF. The chain links TRBV5-4 to TRBJ1-1; TRBD1 aligns across 7 bases. CDR3 length equals 13 residues. CDR1 and CDR2 (germline): SGHNT, YYREEE (reference sequence). Trimming took 3 bases from V and 4 from J; bases not matched to a gene: 3.

V and J are TRBV11-2 and TRBJ1-2, with a tentative D call TRBD1 (5 bases). This CDR3 comprises 13 residues. Germline values: CDR1 SGHAT, CDR2 FQNNGV. V lost 3 bases and J 6 bases, leaving 11 bases between the germline ends. The CDR3: CASSFGGRDGYTF. As DNA, the CDR3 is TGTGCCAGCAGCTTCGGGGGAAGGGATGGCTACACCTTC.

The chain combines TRBV13 with TRBJ2-7; 7 bases are a match to TRBD2. This CDR3 is 16 amino acids long. Trimming cost V 0 bases and J 3 bases; bases outside gene matches: 8. Looked up from germline, CDR1 is PRHDT and CDR2 is FYEKMQ (reference sequence). CDR3 residues: CASSLGRGGGNYEQYF. CDR3 nucleotides: TGTGCCAGCAGCTTAGGCCGAGGCGGGGGAAACTACGAGCAGTACTTC.

The chain is built from TRBV28 and TRBJ1-1; 7 nucleotides agree with TRBD1. Per germline, CDR1 MDHEN and CDR2 SYDVKM. V shed 1 base, J shed 6 bases, and the junction held 5 bases outside the gene matches. This CDR3 contains 14 residues. As DNA, the CDR3 is TGTGCCAGCAGTTTATCGGGGACAGTATCTGAAGCTTTCTTT. Encoded protein: CASSLSGTVSEAFF. Full variable domain (remainder filled in from reference TRBV28 and TRBJ1-1): DVKVTQSSRYLVKRTGEKVFLECVQDMDHENMFWYRQDPGLGLRLIYFSYDVKMKEKGDIPEGYSVSREKKERFSLILESASTNQTSMYLCASSLSGTVSEAFFGQGTRLTVV.

The V gene is TRBV4-2, the J gene TRBJ2-3; 10 bases align to TRBD2. V shed 4 bases, J shed 7 bases, and the junction held 8 bases outside the gene matches. The CDR3 has 15 residues. Germline assignment: CDR1 LGHNA and CDR2 YNFKEQ. CDR3 sequence reads: CASSRERGGLNTQYF. The CDR3 coding sequence is TGTGCCAGCAGCCGAGAGCGGGGGGGCCTCAATACGCAGTATTTT.